These 15 T cell receptor beta chains originate from one sample sequenced in a study of blood T cell repertoires in COVID-19. Clones were read by immunoSEQ multiplex PCR, and TCRdb kept only the in-frame ones, dropping some. The data show roughly 300,000 clones, about 85% seen once. The sample consisted of PBMCs or T cells enriched from blood (not recorded which). These receptor sequences come from a woman aged 25 to 39 who had recovered from COVID-19.

The chain employs TRBV15 and TRBJ2-1; 12 positions match TRBD2. The CDR3 is 17 residues long. Germline trimming cut 0 bases from V and 7 bases from J; bases unmatched to any gene: 7. In germline, CDR1 is LNHNV, CDR2 YYDKDF (reference sequence). The CDR3 loop is CATSRDGLAGGRNEQFF. CDR3 coding DNA: TGTGCCACCAGCAGAGATGGCCTAGCGGGGGGGCGGAATGAGCAGTTCTTC.

The chain employs TRBV10-3 and TRBJ2-3, with 15 bases lining up with TRBD2. Looked up from germline, CDR1 is ENHRY and CDR2 is SYGVKD. CDR3 length equals 17 residues. The V segment lost 11 bases and the J segment 1 base; nucleotides outside the gene matches: 10. The DNA for the CDR3 is TGTGCCCACGGACTAGCGGGGGGGCCAGGGGGCACAGATACGCAGTATTTT. Translating gives CAHGLAGGPGGTDTQYF.

The sample holds one count of this clone. The identical CDR3 is also encoded by other nucleotide sequences in the sample. The chain joins TRBV12-3 or TRBV12-4 to TRBJ2-3, with D unresolved. V was pared by 5 bases and J by 0 bases, with 3 bases between. This CDR3 has 12 amino acids. The CDR3 nucleotides read TGTGCCAGCAGTCCTAGCACAGATACGCAGTATTTT. Translated, it gives CASSPSTDTQYF.

This chain links TRBV29-1 with TRBJ1-5; a weak D match, TRBD1 (5 bases). Trimming removed 6 bases from V and 2 bases from J, with 14 bases in between. CDR3 length: 14 residues. Germline assignment: CDR1 SQVTM and CDR2 ANQGSEA. The CDR3 nucleotides read TGCAGCGTCTCCGGGGGGGGTGGCAATCAGCCCCAGCATTTT. The encoded protein is CSVSGGGGNQPQHF.

This clone was recorded only once. This chain joins TRBV29-1 and TRBJ2-6; D unresolved. CDR1 and CDR2 from the germline V gene are SQVTM and ANQGSEA. Trimming removed 6 bases at V and 0 bases at J, with 9 bases between. The CDR3 has 14 amino acids. The CDR3 region has the DNA TGCAGCGTCTACTCTCACTCTGGGGCCAACGTCCTGACTTTC. Protein: CSVYSHSGANVLTF.

The chain is built from TRBV19 and TRBJ1-5; 7 bases map to TRBD1. V shed 7 bases, J shed 7 bases, and the junction held 10 bases outside the gene matches. The CDR3 spans 14 residues. Germline assignment: CDR1 LNHDA and CDR2 SQIVND (reference sequence). CDR3 in amino acids: CASTGQERIQPQHF. As DNA, the CDR3 is TGTGCCAGTACCGGACAGGAAAGGATCCAGCCCCAGCATTTT.

This clone was seen a single time. V usage is TRBV7-8 and J usage is TRBJ2-2; weak D call: TRBD2 (5 bases). V was trimmed by 1 base and J by 6 bases, leaving 9 bases between them. CDR1 is SGHVS and CDR2 is FQNEAQ in the germline V gene. The CDR3 runs to 14 residues. The CDR3 nucleotides are TGTGCCAGCAGCTTAGGGTCTAGCTCCGGGGAGCTGTTTTTT. This gives the protein CASSLGSSSGELFF.

The chain is built from TRBV18 and TRBJ1-2, with D possibly TRBD1 on 5 matching bases. Germline-derived CDR1 and CDR2 are KGHSH and LQKENI. V lost 6 bases, J lost 3 bases, and 14 bases lay in between. This CDR3 comprises 14 residues. The CDR3, as DNA: TGTGCCAGCTCTCCGGGGGGGTTGGACTATGGCTACACCTTC. Its protein is CASSPGGLDYGYTF.

This clone is a singleton in its sample. The chain carries TRBV19 and TRBJ1-6; 7 bases map to TRBD1. With 6 bases clipped from V and 6 bases from J, the junction kept 17 bases outside the gene matches. The CDR3 is 18 amino acids. Per the germline V gene, CDR1 is LNHDA and CDR2 is SQIVND (reference sequence). The CDR3 reads CASSYKTGPGLGNSPLHF. The CDR3 coding sequence is TGTGCCAGTAGCTACAAGACAGGGCCGGGCTTGGGTAATTCACCCCTCCACTTT.

The rearrangement joins TRBV6-5 to TRBJ2-3; the match to TRBD1 covers 9 bases. V trimming: 6 bases; J trimming: 3 bases; junction bases outside the gene matches: 7. Germline CDR1 MNHEY, CDR2 SVGAGI. This CDR3 has 15 residues. CDR3 DNA sequence: TGTGCCAGCAGGACAGGGGGAGTGGGTACAGATACGCAGTATTTT. This gives the protein CASRTGGVGTDTQYF.

The chain couples TRBV5-1 to TRBJ1-2, with D possibly TRBD1 on 5 matching bases. The CDR3 sequence is 16 residues long. Trimming cost V 4 bases and J 5 bases, with 21 bases left between them. Germline lookup yields CDR1 SGHRS and CDR2 YFSETQ. DNA of the CDR3: TGCGCCAGCAGCCCCAAGGCGGGGGGAGGCGGGTATGGCTACACCTTC. Amino acid sequence: CASSPKAGGGGYGYTF.

The chain has TRBV7-3 and TRBJ2-2; 12 bases line up with TRBD2. The CDR3 spans 19 residues. The ends lost 1 base at V and 1 base at J; junction bases unmatched: 7. Germline CDR1 and CDR2: SGHTA and FQGTGA. The CDR3, as DNA: TGTGCCAGCAGCTTAATCACCGGACTAGCGGGGCAGAACACCGGGGAGCTGTTTTTT. It yields the protein CASSLITGLAGQNTGELFF.

The chain carries TRBV5-4 and TRBJ1-2, with TRBD1 matching over 8 bases. The germline V gene has CDR1 SGHNT and CDR2 YYREEE (reference sequence). The CDR3 consists of 15 residues. After removal of 4 bases from V and 4 bases from J, the junction contained 9 bases not matched to a gene. CDR3 nucleotide sequence: TGTGCCAGCAGCGCCAGGGGGCCTTTTGGCTATGGCTACACCTTC. Its protein is CASSARGPFGYGYTF.

The chain links TRBV10-1 to TRBJ2-3, with D possibly TRBD1 on 6 matching bases. Deletions cut 5 bases from V and 2 bases from J, with 11 bases between. CDR3 length equals 14 residues. Germline values: CDR1 WNHNN, CDR2 SYGVQD (reference sequence). This chain's CDR3 is CASSNRDNTDTQYF. CDR3 sequence (DNA): TGCGCCAGCAGTAACCGGGACAACACAGATACGCAGTATTTT.

V is TRBV3-1 (or the pseudogene TRBV3-2) and J is TRBJ2-1, with a possible D match to TRBD2 (7 bases). Germline assignment: CDR1 LGHDT and CDR2 YNNKEL (reference sequence). The CDR3 contains 17 residues. The germline V and J ends were trimmed by 3 bases and 3 bases, with 18 bases remaining between them. The CDR3 sequence is CASSQGAVAGVYNEQFF. Written as DNA, the CDR3 is TGTGCCAGCAGCCAGGGGGCCGTGGCGGGAGTCTACAATGAGCAGTTCTTC.